The 31 T cell receptor beta chains below come from one sample, sequenced in a study of shared clonotypes between healthy human individuals. Profiled with immunoSEQ multiplex PCR; TCRdb holds only in-frame clones, not every one. Here the sample spans around 2.1 million clones, around 95% being singletons. Material for sequencing was naive CD4+ T cells sorted from blood. The subset is: CD45RA+ positively selected. These receptors came from a man between 18 and 29 years old in good health.

As regards this clone: Distinct nucleotide sequences in the sample also encode this CDR3. The genes are TRBV6-5 and TRBJ2-5; no firm D call. V was clipped by 2 bases and J by 5 bases, with 3 bases between them. CDR1 is MNHEY, CDR2 SVGAGI, per germline. The CDR3 length is 11 residues. The CDR3 nucleotides are TGTGCCAGCAGTTACCGGGAGACCCAGTACTTC. Its translation is CASSYRETQYF.

The rearrangement uses TRBV6-5 and TRBJ1-1; D gene ambiguous. The CDR3 sequence is 13 residues long. Germline CDR1 is MNHEY and CDR2 is SVGAGI. Trimming removed 2 bases from V and 1 base from J, with 5 bases in between. The CDR3 loop is CASSYRSNTEAFF. Here the CDR3 DNA reads TGTGCCAGCAGTTACCGGTCGAACACTGAAGCTTTCTTT.

Notes on this clone: This CDR3 is also generated by other DNA sequences in the sample. J is TRBJ1-4 and V is TRBV5-1; 8 nucleotides align to TRBD1. CDR3 length: 15 residues. J gave up 3 bases and V 4 bases, and 5 bases lay outside the gene matches. The V gene's germline CDR1 is SGHRS and CDR2 YFSETQ. The CDR3 DNA follows: TGCGCCAGCAGCGTTGGACAGGGCCCTAATGAAAAACTGTTTTTT. Translating it yields CASSVGQGPNEKLFF.

Notes on this clone: Additional DNA sequences in this sample encode the identical CDR3. This rearrangement joins TRBV19 to TRBJ1-6; D gene ambiguous. Germline V gene data show CDR1 as LNHDA and CDR2 as SQIVND (reference sequence). This CDR3 region has 15 residues. Trimming removed 6 bases at V and 0 bases at J, with 9 bases between. CDR3 sequence (DNA): TGTGCCAGTAGACCCGGAAGCTCCTATAATTCACCCCTCCACTTT. Translating gives CASRPGSSYNSPLHF.

The rearrangement joins TRBV6-1 to TRBJ1-5; 9 positions agree with TRBD1. The CDR3 contains 16 residues. CDR1 and CDR2 from the germline V gene are MNHNS and SASEGT. V was clipped by 4 bases and J by 2 bases; unmatched bases: 6. The CDR3 loop reads CASSADRGSGNQPQHF. CDR3 coding DNA: TGTGCCAGCAGTGCGGACAGGGGTTCGGGCAATCAGCCCCAGCATTTT.

About this clone: Other nucleotide sequences from this sample produce the same CDR3. The chain links TRBV30 to TRBJ1-2; 7 bases line up with TRBD1. Germline CDR1 is GTSNPN and CDR2 is SVGIG (reference sequence). J was trimmed by 2 bases and V by 4 bases; bases with no gene match: 1. The CDR3 length is 12 residues. Here the CDR3 DNA reads TGTGCCTGGACAGGGGGAAACTATGGCTACACCTTC. Amino acids: CAWTGGNYGYTF.

This rearrangement joins TRBV27 to TRBJ2-7, with 14 bases lining up with TRBD2. The J segment lost 5 bases and the V segment lost 3 bases, leaving 0 bases of the junction unmatched. CDR1 and CDR2 (germline): MNHEY, SMNVEV (reference sequence). The CDR3 has 14 residues. The CDR3 DNA is TGTGCCAGCAGTTTGGGACTAGCGGGAGACGAGCAGTACTTC. Translated, it gives CASSLGLAGDEQYF.

This clone has a single count. The chain uses TRBV6-1 and TRBJ1-2, with D perhaps matching TRBD1 (5 bases). Germline CDR1 MNHNS, CDR2 SASEGT. Trimming took 2 bases from V and 3 from J, leaving 13 bases between them. The CDR3 has 15 residues. This chain's CDR3 is CASSEMSGPYYGYTF. CDR3 sequence (DNA): TGTGCCAGCAGTGAAATGTCAGGGCCTTACTATGGCTACACCTTC.

Notes on this clone: Other nucleotide sequences in the sample specify the same CDR3. The chain is built from TRBV18 and TRBJ1-1; tentative D call: TRBD1 (6 bases). Germline lookup yields CDR1 KGHSH and CDR2 LQKENI. V shed 0 bases and J shed 8 bases, with 10 bases lying between them. The CDR3 length is 13 residues. CDR3 residues: CASSPPVGGEAFF. The CDR3 region has the DNA TGTGCCAGCTCACCACCCGTTGGGGGCGAAGCTTTCTTT.

Here the CDR3 reads CASSQGGGGDYEQYF. The CDR3 region has the DNA TGTGCCAGCAGCCAGGGTGGAGGGGGCGACTACGAGCAGTACTTC. The chain links TRBV5-4 to TRBJ2-7; weak D call: TRBD1 (7 bases). Germline V CDR1 and CDR2: SGHNT, YYREEE (reference sequence). The V end was cut by 4 bases, the J end by 3 bases, with 17 bases between. The CDR3 is made up of 15 amino acids.

The gene calls are TRBV6-6 and TRBJ2-6; 7 nucleotides line up with TRBD1. Germline loops: CDR1 MNHNY, CDR2 SVGAGI (reference sequence). J was trimmed by 4 bases and V by 7 bases; bases with no gene match: 7. The CDR3 is 15 amino acids. The CDR3 protein is CASKLGGQGANVLTF. The CDR3 nucleotides read TGTGCCAGCAAATTAGGGGGACAGGGGGCCAACGTCCTGACTTTC.

V and J are TRBV6-5 and TRBJ2-5, with D possibly matching TRBD1 (7 bases). This CDR3 region has 15 residues. Trimming left V 1 base short and J 4 bases short, with 13 bases between. Germline values: CDR1 MNHEY, CDR2 SVGAGI. This CDR3 reads CASSYFSGGRETQYF. In DNA, the CDR3 is TGTGCCAGCAGTTACTTTTCAGGGGGGAGAGAGACCCAGTACTTC.

V usage is TRBV27 and J usage is TRBJ1-4, with 9 bases that match TRBD1. Germline CDR1 reads MNHEY; CDR2 reads SMNVEV (reference sequence). Trimming removed 5 bases from V and 7 bases from J; junction bases left unmatched: 5. The CDR3 totals 14 residues. DNA for the CDR3: TGTGCCAGCAGTCCCACAGGGGGCAGTGAAAAACTGTTTTTT. Translation gives CASSPTGGSEKLFF. The full variable domain, rest sourced from reference TRBV27 and TRBJ1-4, is EAQVTQNPRYLITVTGKKLTVTCSQNMNHEYMSWYRQDPGLGLRQIYYSMNVEVTDKGDVPEGYKVSRKEKRNFPLILESPSPNQTSLYFCASSPTGGSEKLFFGSGTQLSVL.

The chain recombines TRBV5-4 with TRBJ2-3; no clear D. Trimming left V 1 base short and J 2 bases short, with 14 bases between. The V gene's germline CDR1 is SGHNT and CDR2 YYREEE (reference sequence). The CDR3 is 16 residues long. Here the CDR3 reads CASSLRLLASTDTQYF. The CDR3 DNA reads TGTGCCAGCAGCTTGCGGCTACTGGCTTCCACAGATACGCAGTATTTT.

As regards this clone: Other DNA sequences within the sample encode an identical CDR3. The chain recombines TRBV7-2 with TRBJ2-7; TRBD2 matches 11 bases. V dropped 4 bases and J dropped 3; count of bases not matched to a gene: 8. Germline lookup yields CDR1 SGHTA and CDR2 FQGNSA. This CDR3 is built from 16 residues. Here the CDR3 DNA reads TGTGCCAGCAGCTCAGGGACTAGCGGTTCTAGCTACGAGCAGTACTTC. As protein: CASSSGTSGSSYEQYF.

This clone was observed once. V and J are TRBV7-9 and TRBJ1-6; D unclear. Germline-derived CDR1 and CDR2 are SEHNR and FQNEAQ (reference sequence). This CDR3 region has 12 residues. V was clipped by 3 bases and J by 13 bases, with 10 bases between them. The chain's CDR3 is CASSLGVPPLHF. The CDR3 coding sequence is TGTGCCAGCAGCTTGGGAGTTCCCCCCCTCCACTTT.

V and J are TRBV6-5 and TRBJ1-4; the D gene is possibly TRBD1 (5 bases). Trimming left V 6 bases short and J 4 bases short, with 15 bases between. The CDR3 has 15 amino acids. CDR1 is MNHEY and CDR2 is SVGAGI in the germline V gene. As DNA, the CDR3 is TGTGCCAGCAGGGCTCTCAGGGCCGTTAATGAAAAACTGTTTTTT. Translation: CASRALRAVNEKLFF.

This clone has only one observation. The J gene is TRBJ1-2, the V gene TRBV6-5; D is undetermined. This CDR3 has 13 residues. V dropped 6 bases and J dropped 3 bases, with 11 bases sitting between them. Germline V gene sequence: CDR1 MNHEY, CDR2 SVGAGI. The CDR3 spells CASRLGMHYGYTF. CDR3 nucleotide sequence: TGTGCCAGCAGACTCGGTATGCACTATGGCTACACCTTC.

The V and J genes are TRBV18 and TRBJ1-5, with 10 nucleotides matching TRBD1. Germline loops: CDR1 KGHSH, CDR2 LQKENI. The V and J ends lost 3 bases and 3 bases, in that order; junction bases with no gene match: 8. The CDR3 sequence is 17 residues long. CDR3 sequence reads: CASSPTGQGFVNQPQHF. The DNA of the CDR3 is TGTGCCAGCTCACCCACGGGACAGGGGTTTGTCAATCAGCCCCAGCATTTT.

This chain uses TRBV18 with TRBJ1-1; D not resolved. Germline CDR1 reads KGHSH; CDR2 reads LQKENI. The V end was cut by 1 base, the J end by 10 bases, with 10 bases between. The CDR3 has 12 amino acids. The CDR3 protein is CASSPQGIAAFF. For the CDR3, the DNA is TGTGCCAGCTCACCACAGGGCATCGCAGCTTTCTTT.

The chain carries TRBV2 and TRBJ2-5; 8 bases map to TRBD2. There are 13 residues in the CDR3. The ends lost 10 bases at V and 2 bases at J; junction bases unmatched: 6. Germline V gene data show CDR1 as SNHLY and CDR2 as FYNNEI. CDR3 loop: CANSPSGQETQYF. In nucleotides, the CDR3 is TGTGCCAACTCACCTAGCGGGCAAGAGACCCAGTACTTC.

The rearrangement uses TRBV6-5 and TRBJ2-1; D ambiguous. Trimming removed 5 bases from V and 7 bases from J, with 9 bases in between. This CDR3 contains 12 residues. Germline V CDR1 and CDR2: MNHEY, SVGAGI. The CDR3 is CASSRGRNEQFF. The CDR3 DNA reads TGTGCCAGCAGTCGCGGCAGAAATGAGCAGTTCTTC.

Comments on this clone: Relative to the germline gene, one junction end is altered; a read error may explain this. CDR3: CSARANEVLF. The CDR3 DNA reads as TGCAGTGCTAGAGCAAACGAGGTTCTCTTC. The rearrangement joins TRBV20-1 to TRBJ2-7; D is unresolved. Per the germline V gene, CDR1 is DFQATT and CDR2 is SNEGSKA (reference sequence). The CDR3 is 10 residues long.

This clone was detected only once. This rearrangement joins TRBV19 to TRBJ2-5; 14 bases map to TRBD2. The germline V gene encodes CDR1 LNHDA and CDR2 SQIVND (reference sequence). The length of the CDR3 is 16 residues. J gave up 2 bases and V 7 bases, and 6 bases lay outside the gene matches. CDR3 bases: TGTGCCAGTACCGATCGACTAGCGGGGGGGCAAGAGACCCAGTACTTC. Protein sequence: CASTDRLAGGQETQYF.

The chain recombines TRBV29-1 with TRBJ1-4, with no clear D. The CDR3 has 16 amino acids. Per the germline V gene, CDR1 is SQVTM and CDR2 is ANQGSEA. V was pared by 7 bases and J by 2 bases, with 20 bases between. This chain's CDR3 is CSASDPAKATNEKLFF. In DNA form, the CDR3 reads TGCAGCGCCTCAGACCCGGCCAAGGCGACTAATGAAAAACTGTTTTTT.

Points on this clone: This same CDR3 is encoded by further DNA sequences in the sample. CDR3 bases: TGTGCCAGCAGCGCCCAGGGCTACGAGCAGTACTTC. Amino acids: CASSAQGYEQYF. V usage is TRBV7-9 and J usage is TRBJ2-7, with D maybe TRBD1 (5 bases). Trimming pared 5 bases from V and 3 bases from J, leaving 8 bases between. Germline CDR1 is SEHNR and CDR2 is FQNEAQ (reference sequence). The CDR3 extends over 12 amino acids.

The J gene is TRBJ1-1, the V gene TRBV6-1; no reliable D call. The germline V and J ends were trimmed by 8 bases and 4 bases, with 17 bases remaining between them. Germline CDR1 and CDR2: MNHNS and SASEGT. This CDR3 is built from 14 residues. The CDR3 sequence: CASASGPTSTEAFF. The CDR3 DNA reads as TGTGCCAGCGCAAGCGGACCAACCAGCACTGAAGCTTTCTTT.

Worth noting for this clone: A read error may produce the germline difference seen at one junction end. The rearrangement links TRBV6-5 to TRBJ2-7, with D perhaps TRBD1 or TRBD2 (6 bases each). The CDR3 is 13 amino acids. CDR1 is MNHEY and CDR2 is SVGAGI in the germline V gene. CDR3 in DNA: TGTGCCAGCAGTCGTCAACAGGGAACGGGGGCCCTTTTC. The encoded protein is CASSRQQGTGALF.

This chain connects TRBV15 to TRBJ1-2, with 8 bases identical to TRBD1. CDR1 is LNHNV, CDR2 YYDKDF, per germline (reference sequence). The CDR3 has 15 amino acids. Unmatched junction bases numbered 4, after V lost 0 bases and J lost 4 bases. The CDR3 DNA follows: TGTGCCACCAGCAGAGACAGGGGGCCTGGCTATGGCTACACCTTC. This encodes CATSRDRGPGYGYTF.

This rearrangement joins TRBV5-1 to TRBJ1-1; no firm D call. Germline-derived CDR1 and CDR2 are SGHRS and YFSETQ. The CDR3 consists of 16 residues. V lost 0 bases and J lost 0, with 12 bases in between. CDR3 bases: TGCGCCAGCAGCTTGGGAAAGGGAAGCATGAACACTGAAGCTTTCTTT. Translation gives CASSLGKGSMNTEAFF. The full variable domain, with the rest looked up from reference TRBV5-1 and TRBJ1-1, is KAGVTQTPRYLIKTRGQQVTLSCSPISGHRSVSWYQQTPGQGLQFLFEYFSETQRNKGNFPGRFSGRQFSNSRSEMNVSTLELGDSALYLCASSLGKGSMNTEAFFGQGTRLTVV.

The chain links TRBV5-1 to TRBJ2-1, with D perhaps matching TRBD1 (6 bases). This CDR3 region has 16 residues. Trimming removed 0 bases from V and 3 bases from J, with 13 bases in between. CDR1 is SGHRS, CDR2 YFSETQ, per germline. The CDR3: CASSLDQGPIYNEQFF. DNA for the CDR3: TGCGCCAGCAGCTTGGATCAGGGGCCGATCTACAATGAGCAGTTCTTC.